Following are 17 T cell receptor beta chains from one sample sequenced in a study of shared T cell receptors in the human thymus. Data came from immunoSEQ multiplex PCR; TCRdb stores just in-frame clones and leaves some out. The sample includes 550,000 to 800,000 clones, 70% to 90% seen only once; the top ten take 0.0095% to 0.013%. These data are also associated with another study on human thymus T cells.

The sequenced material came from thymocytes. The origin of the receptors is a girl in the first two years of life with a congenital heart defect.

V gene TRBV28 combines with J gene TRBJ1-1; no firm D call. This CDR3 has 14 residues. The V end was cut by 6 bases, the J end by 0 bases, with 11 bases between. Per germline, CDR1 MDHEN and CDR2 SYDVKM. The CDR3 reads CASSKQNMNTEAFF. The DNA of the CDR3 is TGTGCCAGCAGCAAACAGAATATGAACACTGAAGCTTTCTTT.

The chain carries TRBV9 and TRBJ2-5, with D perhaps TRBD2 (6 bases). The length of the CDR3 is 14 residues. The germline gives CDR1 SGDLS, CDR2 YYNGEE. Trimming took off 2 bases at V and 3 bases at J, with 11 bases between the two ends. For the CDR3, the DNA is TGTGCCAGCAGCGTTGGAGGGGCCGAAGAGACCCAGTACTTC. This codes for CASSVGGAEETQYF.

In its sample, this clone was seen a few times. The V call is TRBV5-1, the J call TRBJ1-3, with no clear D. V was clipped by 0 bases and J by 3 bases, with 4 bases between them. Germline loops: CDR1 SGHRS, CDR2 YFSETQ. This CDR3 region has 13 residues. CDR3 protein: CASSLDNGNTIYF. CDR3 DNA sequence: TGCGCCAGCAGCTTGGATAATGGAAACACCATATATTTT.

The rearrangement links TRBV11-2 to TRBJ1-1; TRBD1 agrees at 7 bases. V shed 0 bases and J 2 bases; nucleotides not matched to a gene: 9. The germline V gene has CDR1 SGHAT and CDR2 FQNNGV. There are 17 residues in the CDR3. CDR3 residues: CASSLDPGRDSNTEAFF. DNA of the CDR3: TGTGCCAGCAGCTTAGATCCGGGCCGGGACAGTAACACTGAAGCTTTCTTT.

The chain couples TRBV6-5 to TRBJ2-1, with 12 bases matching TRBD2. The CDR3 spans 15 residues. Germline V gene lookup returns CDR1 MNHEY and CDR2 SVGAGI. V was clipped by 4 bases and J by 9 bases; unmatched bases: 7. In DNA, the CDR3 is TGTGCCAGCAGTTGTTCTAGCGGGGGGGAGGGTGAGCAGTTCTTC. Translated, it gives CASSCSSGGEGEQFF.

The rearrangement joins TRBV7-6 to TRBJ2-2, with 7 bases matching TRBD1. The junction had 6 bases not matched to a gene; V was cut back by 1 base and J by 7 bases. This CDR3 comprises 15 residues. Germline V gene sequence: CDR1 SGHVS, CDR2 FNYEAQ. The CDR3 reads CASSLGRGPDGELFF. The DNA of the CDR3 is TGTGCCAGCAGCTTAGGAAGGGGGCCGGACGGGGAGCTGTTTTTT.

The rearrangement links TRBV7-3 to TRBJ2-2, with 8 bases identical to TRBD2. V lost 5 bases to trimming and J lost 8 bases; unmatched junction nucleotides: 7. The CDR3 consists of 14 residues. Germline CDR1 reads SGHTA; CDR2 reads FQGTGA. In DNA, the CDR3 is TGTGCCAGCAGCCCGAATAGCGGGGCGGGGGAGCTGTTTTTT. Protein product: CASSPNSGAGELFF.

The V gene is TRBV10-1, the J gene TRBJ2-1, with 12 bases identical to TRBD1. The CDR3 extends over 14 amino acids. The V gene end was trimmed by 6 bases and the J gene end by 8 bases; junction bases not matched to a gene: 5. From germline, CDR1 is WNHNN and CDR2 SYGVQD (reference sequence). This chain's CDR3 is CASSSGTGGDEQFF. CDR3 coding DNA: TGCGCCAGCAGCTCCGGGACAGGGGGCGATGAGCAGTTCTTC.

This clone occurred once. The rearrangement links TRBV2 to TRBJ2-7; 8 nucleotides agree with TRBD2. Germline CDR1 SNHLY, CDR2 FYNNEI. Trimming removed 3 bases from V and 3 bases from J; junction bases left unmatched: 22. This CDR3 is 20 amino acids long. The CDR3: CASSEGVINAAGAFIYEQYF. In nucleotides, the CDR3 is TGTGCCAGCAGTGAGGGTGTTATTAATGCAGCGGGGGCCTTCATCTACGAGCAGTACTTC.

This clone came up once. The chain links TRBV7-2 to TRBJ1-2; 10 bases fit TRBD1. Germline-derived CDR1 and CDR2 are SGHTA and FQGNSA. This CDR3 has 18 amino acids. V lost 3 bases and J lost 0; bases outside the gene matches: 10. CDR3 sequence: CASSFPRQGAKANYGYTF. Here the CDR3 DNA reads TGTGCCAGCAGCTTCCCGCGACAGGGGGCGAAAGCTAACTATGGCTACACCTTC.

The chain is built from TRBV27 and TRBJ1-2; no firm D call. The CDR3 consists of 16 residues. The V and J ends lost 0 bases and 6 bases respectively, with 17 bases between them. Germline CDR1 is MNHEY and CDR2 is SMNVEV (reference sequence). The CDR3 region has the DNA TGTGCCAGCAGTTTATCGCCAAGTGCGGGAGGGCATGGCTACACCTTC. It translates to CASSLSPSAGGHGYTF.

There are a few counts of this clone. The chain has TRBV2 and TRBJ1-2, with 7 positions matching TRBD1. Trimming took 7 bases from V and 0 from J; bases not matched to a gene: 14. Germline V CDR1 and CDR2: SNHLY, FYNNEI. The CDR3 length is 17 residues. The CDR3 DNA reads TGTGCCAGCAATAACTATACGACAGGGACAGCTAACTATGGCTACACCTTC. The encoded protein is CASNNYTTGTANYGYTF.

V gene TRBV27 combines with J gene TRBJ1-1, with D possibly matching TRBD1 (6 bases). This CDR3 is built from 16 residues. CDR1 and CDR2 (germline): MNHEY, SMNVEV (reference sequence). Trimming shortened V by 4 bases and J by 5 bases, and 20 bases separated the two germline ends. The CDR3 nucleotides are TGTGCCAGCAGTTCCGTCCGGGACATCCCTTGGACTGAAGCTTTCTTT. Its protein product is CASSSVRDIPWTEAFF.

This chain connects TRBV7-9 to TRBJ2-5; possibly TRBD1 for D (6 bases). CDR3 length equals 14 residues. Trimming cost V 5 bases and J 5 bases, with 15 bases left between them. The germline gives CDR1 SEHNR, CDR2 FQNEAQ (reference sequence). Here the CDR3 DNA reads TGTGCCAGCAGCCCATCTGGGGGCAGGGAGACCCAGTACTTC. Translation gives CASSPSGGRETQYF.

This chain connects TRBV28 to TRBJ1-2, with D perhaps matching TRBD1 (6 bases). In germline, CDR1 is MDHEN, CDR2 SYDVKM. V dropped 0 bases and J dropped 7 bases, with 9 bases sitting between them. The CDR3 spans 13 residues. The CDR3 loop is CASSLWGASGYTF. CDR3 bases: TGTGCCAGCAGTTTATGGGGGGCTAGTGGCTACACCTTC.

V and J are TRBV2 and TRBJ1-2, with D possibly matching TRBD1 (6 bases). With 5 bases removed from V and 4 bases from J, the gap between germline ends came to 20 bases. Germline loops: CDR1 SNHLY, CDR2 FYNNEI. The CDR3 covers 16 residues. In nucleotides, the CDR3 is TGTGCCAGCAGTCTAACCCGACAGGTTATTTCCTATGGCTACACCTTC. This translates into CASSLTRQVISYGYTF.

The J gene is TRBJ1-2, the V gene TRBV20-1; D not certain. Germline V gene data show CDR1 as DFQATT and CDR2 as SNEGSKA (reference sequence). V was shortened by 1 base and J by 7 bases, with 7 bases between the two germline ends. The CDR3 is 11 residues long. This chain's CDR3 is CSARAGSGYTF. The CDR3 DNA reads as TGCAGTGCTAGAGCGGGGAGTGGCTACACCTTC.